One T cell receptor beta chain is described in this entry. In the original workflow: How many nucleated cells were present was estimated from reference gene primer amplification. This table comes from immunoSEQ multiplex PCR, and its TCRdb copy is limited to in-frame clones, with some not included. V and J calls plus clone size are reproduced from that table; the DNA served to infer D and trimming. The sample contains under 200,000 clones, 70% to 90% of which appear only once. CDR1 and CDR2 from the germline V gene are SGDLS and YYNGEE. The V gene lost 4 bases and the J gene lost 5 bases, with 9 bases spanning the gap. The CDR3 sequence is 12 residues long. The data belong to a study of blood T cell repertoires in COVID-19. Looking at the study overall: In each case, the material was cDNA or gDNA derived from T cells, B-cell-depleted T cells, or PBMCs.

The chain is built from TRBV9 and TRBJ2-5; a weak D match, TRBD2 (5 bases). The sequence was collected from a woman between 70 and 85 years old with acute or convalescent COVID-19. Sequenced sample: peripheral blood. The CDR3 region is CASSSRGETQYF. CDR3 in DNA: TGTGCCAGCAGCTCCAGAGGGGAGACCCAGTACTTC.